This T cell receptor (beta chain) emerged from a study of T cells in Graves' hyperthyroidism and ophthalmopathy (dated by TCRdb to 2018 to 2020). General notes on the study: Peripheral blood samples were taken at the time of initial diagnosis, prior to any treatment. To identify TCR V-J signatures that set the groups apart, the researchers used a discovery cohort of 95 to 100 patients, made up of 43 with Graves' ophthalmopathy and 57 with stable Graves' hyperthyroidism. Prospective prediction of ophthalmopathy was tested in an independent validation cohort of 18 to 20 hyperthyroidism patients and 15 to 17 patients who later progressed to ophthalmopathy. Once sampling was done, hyperthyroidism patients were given methimazole at a starting dose of 30 mg daily, whereas ophthalmopathy patients were given high-dose intravenous methylprednisolone. In more than 5 Graves' hyperthyroidism patients, the study also compared T-cell repertoires from thyroid tissue with T-cell repertoires from blood. The roughly 91 discovery patients were randomly divided into training and test sets at a 7:3 ratio. The paper describes TCR Vbeta CDR3 sequencing of about 140 peripheral blood samples, made up of around 41 ophthalmopathy patients, roughly 72 hyperthyroidism patients and 17 progressor patients. Beyond this particular receptor, the publication reports: No statistical method was used to fix the sample size in advance, and group allocation was not hidden from the investigators. In cross-validation, a model built on a 13 V-J signature told ophthalmopathy apart from stable hyperthyroidism with approximately 91% sensitivity and about 81% specificity, and in testing the same model reached 80%/75%. Blood samples also contained most of the expanded thyroid clonotypes (frequency above 0.001), which suggests that blood repertoires may reflect thyroid immune responses. In validation, the model predicted progression to ophthalmopathy with 60% to 71% sensitivity and less than 75% specificity, a median of 6.5 months before onset.

The germline V gene provides CDR1 SGHRS and CDR2 YFSETQ. From the cysteine through the phenylalanine, the CDR3 covers 15 amino acids. Only the CDR3 part of the read is kept: 45 bases, read in frame from the first base. Clipping removes 0 bases from V and 2 bases from J, with 1 as the unmatched junction base count. The sample holds many counts of this clonotype. The antigen it binds to is not known. There are no base qualities to consult, and no much larger clone falls within one base. Stable Graves' hyperthyroidism was defined as no progression to ophthalmopathy during 18 months of follow-up. The hyperthyroidism patients were between 18 and 65 years old and newly diagnosed, with a disease duration of less than 2 months. Any patient with an uncontrolled infection, another autoimmune disease, pregnancy or lactation was excluded. Diagnoses were established on the basis of clinical symptoms, serum thyroxine and TRAb, thyroid ultrasound, and orbital computed tomography. Ficoll-Paque density gradient centrifugation was used to isolate PBMCs from about 9 ml of fresh peripheral blood. Total RNA was extracted with Trizol reagent, and quality was checked on an Agilent 2100 Bioanalyzer.

The TCR beta CDR3 regions were amplified from the RNA transcripts. For the first round of RT-PCR on the TCR CDR3, the HTBI primer set was used together with the Qiagen OneStep RT-PCR kit. The libraries were constructed in a second round of multiplex PCR and then size-selected and purified. Sequencing of the libraries was done on an Illumina HiSeq2000 using paired-end 100 bp reads. The paper's processing steps were these. SOAPnuke was used to process the raw data, removing reads that contained adapters or uncalled bases, had a mean Phred below 15, or lacked an exact match to the constant primer or identifier. High-quality paired reads were merged using COPE v1.2.5, and each unique nucleotide sequence was defined as a clonotype. MiTCR v1.1 was used to align the clonotypes against IMGT TRBV, TRBD and TRBJ reference segments. Only V-J combinations with frequency above 0.0001, covering approximately 99% of repertoires, were analysed. A TCS score was defined as the ratio between F50 (clonal expansion) and ExV (chaos), using BLOSUM62-based TCRdist between CDR3 peptides within each V-J. Welch's t-statistics and random forest reduced approximately 520 V-J features to about 13, which were used in a naive Bayes classifier (R e1071). TCRdb cleaned the public reads at Q25 with fastp, built clones with MiXCR and kept in-frame beta chains. Identical CDR3 proteins give one entry, which carries the most common genes and DNA. TCRdb assigned the V and J calls; the authors' analysis was not used. This sample comprises 550,000 to 600,000 distinct CDR3 sequences, over 15% of them detected only once. More than 15% of the sample is taken by the ten largest.

The sequenced sample consisted of blood. This receptor was obtained from a woman between 18 and 30 years old with Graves' hyperthyroidism. Rearrangement joined TRBV5-1 to TRBJ2-7; 11 junctional bases match TRBD1. CDR3 loop: CASSLGTGGTYEQYF. The nucleotides read TGCGCCAGCAGCTTGGGGACAGGGGGCACCTACGAGCAGTACTTC.